The rows below give T cell receptor beta chains drawn from one sample of a study of T cell changes during pregnancy in multiple sclerosis. Profiling relied on immunoSEQ multiplex PCR, and the TCRdb table lists in-frame clones only, not all of them. The sample lists 39,000 or so clones, around 92% occurring once. The material sequenced was CD8+ T cells from peripheral blood mononuclear cells, taken after pregnancy. The source is a female donor with multiple sclerosis, enrolled in a pregnancy study. Both conserved end residues are part of each CDR3. D genes are given only for firm matches. Size is stated for part of the rows, as once, few or many counts, or as a class when the clone is expanded.

v_gene	d_gene	abundance	j_gene	len	CDR3aa	CDR3nt
TRBV5-1	.	.	TRBJ1-2	16	CASSPIAGTKDYGYTF	TGCGCCAGCAGTCCTATCGCCGGGACAAAGGACTATGGCTACACCTTC
TRBV4-2	.	.	TRBJ1-2	15	CASSPTKTGGYGYTF	TGTGCCAGCAGCCCGACTAAGACAGGAGGCTATGGCTACACCTTC
TRBV27	TRBD2	.	TRBJ2-1	15	CASIKSGSPYNEQFF	TGTGCCAGCATCAAAAGCGGGAGCCCCTACAATGAGCAGTTCTTC
TRBV7-6	.	.	TRBJ1-2	15	CASSLGRVGKDGYTF	TGTGCCAGCAGCTTGGGCAGGGTGGGGAAGGATGGCTACACCTTC
TRBV13	TRBD2	.	TRBJ2-1	14	CASSLGASGSEQFF	TGTGCCAGCAGCTTAGGGGCTAGCGGGAGCGAGCAGTTCTTC
TRBV13	.	.	TRBJ2-7	14	CASSDRVTGYEQYF	TGTGCCAGCAGCGACCGGGTAACTGGTTACGAGCAGTACTTC
TRBV10-3	TRBD1	.	TRBJ1-2	16	CAISEAGDRTNYGYTF	TGTGCCATCAGTGAGGCCGGGGACAGGACTAACTATGGCTACACCTTC
TRBV19	TRBD2	.	TRBJ2-2	15	CASSLAGGNTGELFF	TGTGCCAGTAGCCTAGCGGGGGGGAACACCGGGGAGCTGTTTTTT
TRBV2	.	.	TRBJ2-7	17	CASSERGSGQSSYEQYF	TGTGCCAGCAGTGAAAGGGGTAGCGGACAAAGCTCCTACGAGCAGTACTTC
TRBV7-9	TRBD1	few	TRBJ1-6	14	CASRPGTGDSPLHF	TGTGCCAGCAGACCCGGGACAGGAGATTCACCCCTCCACTTT
TRBV9	TRBD2	.	TRBJ2-5	16	CASSVVAGGPRETQYF	TGTGCCAGCAGCGTAGTAGCGGGGGGACCTCGAGAGACCCAGTACTTC
TRBV11-2	.	.	TRBJ2-5	17	CASSLVLGGAGKETQYF	TGTGCCAGCAGCTTGGTCCTAGGGGGAGCGGGGAAAGAGACCCAGTACTTC
TRBV11-2	TRBD2	.	TRBJ2-7	14	CASSLAGGRYEQYF	TGTGCCAGCAGCTTAGCGGGAGGTCGCTACGAGCAGTACTTC
TRBV9	.	.	TRBJ1-2	16	CASSVNQGLTNYGYTF	TGTGCCAGCAGCGTCAACCAGGGTTTGACCAACTATGGCTACACCTTC
TRBV9	.	once	TRBJ1-1	14	CASGGEGKNTEAFF	TGTGCCAGCGGGGGGGAGGGGAAGAACACTGAAGCTTTCTTT
TRBV29-1	TRBD1	.	TRBJ2-7	13	CSVLAGTAYEQYF	TGCAGCGTGCTCGCCGGGACAGCGTACGAGCAGTACTTC
TRBV6-4	TRBD2	.	TRBJ2-1	15	CASSPEGLGGNEQFF	TGTGCCAGCAGTCCAGAGGGACTAGGTGGGAATGAGCAGTTCTTC
TRBV21-1	.	.	TRBJ1-4	16	CASSFWTVPGMSELFF	TGTGCCAGCAGCTTTTGGACAGTGCCAGGGATGTCAGAACTGTTTTTT
TRBV29-1	.	.	TRBJ1-1	12	CSVPHGNTEAFF	TGCAGCGTTCCCCACGGGAACACTGAAGCTTTCTTT
TRBV7-9	.	.	TRBJ2-1	15	CASRVPGSSYNEQFF	TGTGCCAGCAGGGTCCCGGGATCTTCCTACAATGAGCAGTTCTTC
TRBV30	.	few	TRBJ1-1	13	CAWSEGVGTEAFF	TGTGCCTGGAGCGAGGGTGTTGGCACTGAAGCTTTCTTT
TRBV12-5	.	.	TRBJ1-2	15	CASGLSQDSPGGYTF	TGTGCTAGTGGTTTGAGTCAGGACAGCCCAGGAGGCTACACCTTC
TRBV10-1	.	.	TRBJ2-1	14	CASSETGGNNEQFF	TGCGCCAGCAGTGAGACAGGCGGGAACAATGAGCAGTTCTTC
TRBV6-1	TRBD1	.	TRBJ2-7	14	CASRGQGGTYEQYF	TGTGCCAGCAGGGGACAGGGAGGGACCTACGAGCAGTACTTC
TRBV27	TRBD1	.	TRBJ1-5	14	CASSYAGGNQPQHF	TGTGCCAGCAGTTACGCAGGGGGGAATCAGCCCCAGCATTTT
TRBV13	TRBD2	.	TRBJ2-1	15	CASSLVAGGPHEQFF	TGTGCCAGCAGCTTAGTAGCGGGAGGGCCCCATGAGCAGTTCTTC
TRBV29-1	TRBD1	.	TRBJ2-1	16	CSVEDLGQVSYNEQFF	TGCAGCGTTGAGGACCTCGGACAGGTATCCTACAATGAGCAGTTCTTC
TRBV7-2	TRBD2	.	TRBJ2-1	16	CASSLVGGTSGNEQFF	TGTGCCAGCAGCTTAGTGGGGGGGACTAGCGGGAATGAGCAGTTCTTC
TRBV13	.	.	TRBJ1-2	14	CASSLGGSNYGYTF	TGTGCCAGCAGCCTCGGAGGTTCTAACTATGGCTACACCTTC
TRBV7-6	TRBD2	.	TRBJ2-7	15	CASSSGTSGRNEQYF	TGTGCCAGCAGCTCCGGGACTAGCGGGAGGAACGAGCAGTACTTC
TRBV4-1	.	.	TRBJ1-4	17	CASSQDQREGRNEKLFF	TGCGCCAGCAGCCAAGATCAGAGGGAAGGCCGTAATGAAAAACTGTTTTTT
TRBV2	TRBD1	once	TRBJ2-7	14	CARSGTGVPYEQYF	TGTGCCAGATCCGGGACAGGGGTTCCCTACGAGCAGTACTTC
TRBV7-2	TRBD2	once	TRBJ2-5	17	CASSWSSLAGGRETQYF	TGTGCCAGCAGCTGGTCCTCTTTAGCGGGGGGGCGGGAGACCCAGTACTTC
TRBV2	TRBD2	.	TRBJ2-5	15	CASTGLAGEQETQYF	TGTGCCAGCACTGGACTAGCGGGGGAACAAGAGACCCAGTACTTC
TRBV28	TRBD1	.	TRBJ1-1	18	CASRPWTGGRKGNTEAFF	TGTGCCAGCAGGCCCTGGACAGGGGGCAGAAAGGGGAACACTGAAGCTTTCTTT
TRBV9	TRBD2	.	TRBJ2-1	16	CASSPSSGGHVNEQFF	TGTGCCAGCAGCCCCAGCAGCGGGGGCCATGTAAATGAGCAGTTCTTC
TRBV7-6	TRBD1	.	TRBJ1-1	14	CASSLDRGAYEAFF	TGTGCCAGCAGCTTGGACAGGGGGGCCTATGAAGCTTTCTTT
TRBV11-2	TRBD2	.	TRBJ2-2	14	CATPAGGRPGELFF	TGTGCCACGCCAGCGGGAGGGCGCCCCGGGGAGCTGTTTTTT
TRBV28	.	once	TRBJ2-7	14	CASSPAGEDHEQYF	TGTGCCAGCAGCCCCGCCGGGGAGGACCACGAGCAGTACTTC
TRBV2	TRBD2	once	TRBJ2-5	19	CASSVRKGTSGHERETQYF	TGTGCCAGCAGTGTCAGGAAAGGGACTAGCGGGCATGAGAGGGAGACCCAGTACTTC
TRBV30	TRBD2	.	TRBJ2-2	17	CAWSVTSGRFSTGELFF	TGTGCCTGGAGTGTGACTAGCGGGAGGTTCTCCACCGGGGAGCTGTTTTTT
TRBV5-6	TRBD2	.	TRBJ2-1	19	CASSSVTSGGVGVNGEQFF	TGTGCCAGCAGCTCCGTGACTAGCGGGGGGGTCGGGGTGAACGGTGAGCAGTTCTTC
TRBV27	TRBD1	.	TRBJ1-5	15	CASRGGTGYNQPQHF	TGTGCCAGCAGGGGAGGGACAGGTTACAATCAGCCCCAGCATTTT
TRBV7-2	.	.	TRBJ1-1	14	CASSLVQGNTEAFF	TGTGCCAGCAGCTTGGTACAGGGGAACACTGAAGCTTTCTTT
TRBV9	TRBD1	.	TRBJ1-2	14	CASSAGQGAFGYTF	TGTGCCAGCAGCGCCGGACAGGGGGCGTTTGGCTACACCTTC
TRBV19	.	.	TRBJ2-6	18	CASSTNRDGRSRANVLTF	TGTGCCAGTAGTACGAACAGGGACGGGAGGTCTCGTGCCAACGTCCTGACTTTC
TRBV7-9	TRBD1	.	TRBJ2-7	17	CASSLAKGQGGTYEQYF	TGTGCCAGCAGCTTAGCCAAGGGACAGGGAGGCACCTACGAGCAGTACTTC
TRBV9	.	.	TRBJ2-7	14	CASSVGQGTYEQYF	TGTGCCAGCAGCGTAGGCCAGGGAACCTACGAGCAGTACTTC
TRBV4-2	TRBD2	.	TRBJ2-1	15	CASSHWTSGTNEQFF	TGTGCCAGCAGCCACTGGACTAGCGGGACGAATGAGCAGTTCTTC
TRBV27	TRBD2	.	TRBJ2-7	21	CASSQYQVIGTGREGIDEQYF	TGTGCCAGCAGTCAATACCAGGTCATCGGGACCGGGCGGGAGGGTATCGACGAGCAGTACTTC
TRBV28	.	medium-sized	TRBJ1-1	14	CASSLFRGNTEAFF	TGTGCCAGCAGTTTATTTCGGGGGAACACTGAAGCTTTCTTT